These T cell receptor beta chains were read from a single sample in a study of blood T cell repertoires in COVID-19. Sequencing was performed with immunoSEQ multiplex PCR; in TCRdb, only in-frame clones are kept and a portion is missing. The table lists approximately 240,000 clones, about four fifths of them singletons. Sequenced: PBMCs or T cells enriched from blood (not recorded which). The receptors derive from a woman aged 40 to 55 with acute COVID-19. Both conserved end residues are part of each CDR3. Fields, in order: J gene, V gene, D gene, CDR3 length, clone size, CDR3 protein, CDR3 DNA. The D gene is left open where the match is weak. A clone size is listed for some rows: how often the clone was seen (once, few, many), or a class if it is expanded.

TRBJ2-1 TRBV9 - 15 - CASSVYGLSADEQFF TGTGCCAGCAGCGTATATGGACTTTCCGCCGATGAGCAGTTCTTC
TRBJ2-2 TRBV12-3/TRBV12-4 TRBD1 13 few CASSEQGTGELFF TGTGCCAGCAGTGAACAGGGGACCGGGGAGCTGTTTTTT
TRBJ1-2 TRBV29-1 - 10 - CSVAGYGYTF TGCAGCGTTGCCGGCTATGGCTACACCTTC
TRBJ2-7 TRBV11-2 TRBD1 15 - CASSARIGQGVEQYF TGTGCCAGCAGCGCACGAATCGGACAGGGGGTCGAGCAGTACTTC
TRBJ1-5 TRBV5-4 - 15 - CASSLTGDSNQPQHF TGTGCCAGCAGCCTCACAGGAGATAGCAATCAGCCCCAGCATTTT
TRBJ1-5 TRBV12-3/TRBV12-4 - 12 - CASRNPGQPQHF TGTGCCAGCAGGAACCCCGGTCAGCCCCAGCATTTT
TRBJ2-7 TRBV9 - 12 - CASSLAGTEQYF TGTGCCAGCAGCCTCGCCGGGACAGAGCAGTACTTC
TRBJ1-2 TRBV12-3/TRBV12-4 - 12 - CASSFEFYGYTF TGTGCCAGCAGTTTCGAGTTCTATGGCTACACCTTC
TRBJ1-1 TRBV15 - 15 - CATSRGNPGNTEAFF TGTGCCACCAGCAGAGGCAACCCGGGAAACACTGAAGCTTTCTTT
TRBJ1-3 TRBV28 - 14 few CASNRQRSGNTIYF TGTGCCAGCAACAGACAGCGCTCTGGAAACACCATATATTTT
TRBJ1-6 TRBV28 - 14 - CASRLTTRVSPLHF TGTGCCAGCCGACTGACTACTAGGGTCTCACCCCTCCACTTT
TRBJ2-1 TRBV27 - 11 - CASHSPNEQFF TGTGCCAGCCATTCCCCCAATGAGCAGTTCTTC
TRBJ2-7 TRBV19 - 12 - CATRAGDYEQYF TGTGCCACCAGGGCAGGGGACTACGAGCAGTACTTC
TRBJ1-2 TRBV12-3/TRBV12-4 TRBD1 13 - CASADRGEYGYTF TGTGCCAGCGCCGACAGGGGTGAATATGGCTACACCTTC
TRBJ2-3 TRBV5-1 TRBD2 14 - CASSLSSGGSTQYF TGCGCCAGCAGCTTGAGTAGCGGGGGGAGTACGCAGTATTTT
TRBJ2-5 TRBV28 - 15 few CASSLSRRAKETQYF TGTGCCAGCAGTTTAAGTCGGCGGGCTAAAGAGACCCAGTACTTC
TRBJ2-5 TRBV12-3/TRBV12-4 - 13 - CASSRAIGETQYF TGTGCCAGCAGCCGCGCCATTGGAGAGACCCAGTACTTC
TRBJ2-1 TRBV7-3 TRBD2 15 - CASSSGLAGLNEQFF TGTGCCAGCAGCTCCGGACTAGCGGGGCTTAATGAGCAGTTCTTC
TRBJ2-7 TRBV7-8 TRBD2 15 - CASSALAGISYEQYF TGTGCCAGCAGCGCGTTAGCGGGGATTTCCTACGAGCAGTACTTC
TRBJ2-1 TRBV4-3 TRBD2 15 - CASSLRLAGANEQFF TGCGCCAGCAGCCTGCGACTAGCGGGGGCTAATGAGCAGTTCTTC
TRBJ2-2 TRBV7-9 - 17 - CASSSFPRDSNTGELFF TGTGCCAGCAGCTCATTTCCCCGGGACTCGAACACCGGGGAGCTGTTTTTT
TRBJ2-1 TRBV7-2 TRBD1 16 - CASSRSGTGVYNEQFF TGTGCCAGCAGCAGATCCGGGACAGGGGTCTACAATGAGCAGTTCTTC
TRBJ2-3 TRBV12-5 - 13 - CASGSENTDTQYF TGTGCTAGTGGTTCCGAGAACACAGATACGCAGTATTTT
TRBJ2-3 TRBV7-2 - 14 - CASSPGLTTDTQYF TGTGCCAGCAGCCCGGGACTTACAACAGATACGCAGTATTTT
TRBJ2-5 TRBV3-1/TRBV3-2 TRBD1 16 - CASSPGQGALRETQYF TGTGCCAGCAGCCCGGGACAGGGGGCGCTCCGGGAGACCCAGTACTTC
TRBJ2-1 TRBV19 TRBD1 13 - CASSRDRGPEQFF TGTGCCAGTAGTCGTGACAGGGGGCCAGAGCAGTTCTTC
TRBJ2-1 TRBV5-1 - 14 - CATSGAWGYNEQFF TGCGCCACTTCGGGAGCTTGGGGTTACAATGAGCAGTTCTTC
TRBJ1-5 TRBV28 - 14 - CASTVGQVGQPQHF TGTGCCAGCACCGTGGGACAAGTGGGTCAGCCCCAGCATTTT
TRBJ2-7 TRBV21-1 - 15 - CANGKSVVEGGEQYF TGTGCCAACGGAAAAAGTGTGGTGGAGGGCGGCGAGCAGTACTTC
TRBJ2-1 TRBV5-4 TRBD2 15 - CASAKGLAGVNEQFF TGTGCCAGCGCCAAGGGACTAGCGGGAGTCAATGAGCAGTTCTTC
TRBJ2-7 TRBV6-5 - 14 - CASTQAGASYEQYF TGTGCCAGCACCCAGGCAGGGGCCTCCTACGAGCAGTACTTC
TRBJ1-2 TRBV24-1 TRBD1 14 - CATSDPRQGGGYTF TGTGCCACCAGTGACCCCCGACAGGGTGGTGGCTACACCTTC